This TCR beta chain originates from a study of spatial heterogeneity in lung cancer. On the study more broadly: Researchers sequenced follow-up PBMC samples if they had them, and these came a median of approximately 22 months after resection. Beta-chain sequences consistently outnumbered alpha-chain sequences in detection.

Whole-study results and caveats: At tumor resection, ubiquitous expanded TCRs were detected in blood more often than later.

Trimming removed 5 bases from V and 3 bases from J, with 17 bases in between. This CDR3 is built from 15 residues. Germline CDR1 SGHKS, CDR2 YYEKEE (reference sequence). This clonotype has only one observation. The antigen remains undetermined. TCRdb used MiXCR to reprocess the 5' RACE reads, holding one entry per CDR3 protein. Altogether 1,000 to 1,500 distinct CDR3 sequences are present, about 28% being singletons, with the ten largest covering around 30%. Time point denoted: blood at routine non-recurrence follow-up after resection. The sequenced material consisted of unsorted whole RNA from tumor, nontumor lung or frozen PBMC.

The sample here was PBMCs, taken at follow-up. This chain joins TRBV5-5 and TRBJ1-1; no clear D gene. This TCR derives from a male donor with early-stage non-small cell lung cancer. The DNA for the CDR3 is TGTGCCAGCAGACCCGGGCCTCTTGAGGACACTGAAGCTTTCTTT. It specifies CASRPGPLEDTEAFF.